Listed here is a single T cell receptor (beta chain). Primers included in the PCR were 60 Vbeta and 13 Jbeta primers. Only in-frame clones appear in the TCRdb table, and some are missing; sequencing was by immunoSEQ multiplex PCR. The repertoire has over 90,000 clones, 65% to 75% of them found once; the top ten carry around 3.2%. The sample originates from a study of cytomegalovirus exposure and HLA in healthy donors. The germline V and J ends were trimmed by 5 bases and 0 bases, with 14 bases remaining between them. Germline-derived CDR1 and CDR2 are SGHVS and FQNEAQ. The CDR3 totals 16 residues. The sequencing sample was made of PBMCs. The source of this sequence is a female donor in good health and CMV-seropositive. The rearrangement uses TRBV7-8 and TRBJ2-1; D is possibly TRBD2 (5 bases). The CDR3 is CASSTRAVSSYNEQFF. In nucleotides, the CDR3 is TGTGCCAGCAGCACTAGAGCGGTCAGCTCCTACAATGAGCAGTTCTTC.